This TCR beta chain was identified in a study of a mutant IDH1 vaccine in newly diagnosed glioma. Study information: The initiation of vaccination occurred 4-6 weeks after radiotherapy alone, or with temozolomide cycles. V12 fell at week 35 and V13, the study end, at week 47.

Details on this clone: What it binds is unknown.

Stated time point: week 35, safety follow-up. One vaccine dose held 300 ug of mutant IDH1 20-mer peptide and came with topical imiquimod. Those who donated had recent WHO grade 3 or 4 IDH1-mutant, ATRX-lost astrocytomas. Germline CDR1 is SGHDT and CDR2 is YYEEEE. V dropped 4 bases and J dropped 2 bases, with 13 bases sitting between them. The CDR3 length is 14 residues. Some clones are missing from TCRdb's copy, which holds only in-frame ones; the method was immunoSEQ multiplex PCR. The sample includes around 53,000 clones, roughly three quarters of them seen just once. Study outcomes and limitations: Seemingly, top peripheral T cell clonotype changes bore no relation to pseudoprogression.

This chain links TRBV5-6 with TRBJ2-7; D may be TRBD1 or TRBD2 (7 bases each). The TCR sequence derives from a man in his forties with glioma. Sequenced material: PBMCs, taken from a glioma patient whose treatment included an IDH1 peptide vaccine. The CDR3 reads CASSPGGVTYEQYF. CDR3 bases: TGTGCCAGCAGCCCAGGGGGGGTGACCTACGAGCAGTACTTC.